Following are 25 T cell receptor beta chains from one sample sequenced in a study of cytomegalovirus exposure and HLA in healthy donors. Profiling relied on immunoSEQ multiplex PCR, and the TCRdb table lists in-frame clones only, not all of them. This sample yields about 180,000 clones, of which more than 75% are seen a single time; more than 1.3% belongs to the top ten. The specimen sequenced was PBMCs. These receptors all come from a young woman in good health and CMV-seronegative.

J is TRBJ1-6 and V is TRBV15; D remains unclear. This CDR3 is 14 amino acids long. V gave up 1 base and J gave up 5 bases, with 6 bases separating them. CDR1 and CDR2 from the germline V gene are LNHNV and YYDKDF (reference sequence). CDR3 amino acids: CATSRVQDNSPLHF. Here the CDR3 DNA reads TGTGCCACCAGCAGAGTACAAGATAATTCACCCCTCCACTTT.

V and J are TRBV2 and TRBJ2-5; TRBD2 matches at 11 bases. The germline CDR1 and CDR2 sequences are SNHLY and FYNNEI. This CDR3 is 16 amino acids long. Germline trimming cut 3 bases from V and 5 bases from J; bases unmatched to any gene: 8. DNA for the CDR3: TGTGCCAGCAGTGATGATTTAGCGGGGGGGGTGGAGACCCAGTACTTC. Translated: CASSDDLAGGVETQYF.

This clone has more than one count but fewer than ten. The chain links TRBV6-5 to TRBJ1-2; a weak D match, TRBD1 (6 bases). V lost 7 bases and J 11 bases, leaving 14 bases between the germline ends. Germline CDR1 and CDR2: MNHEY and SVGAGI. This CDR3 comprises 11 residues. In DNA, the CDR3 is TGTGCCAGCACCAGGGGATCTGGGTACACCTTC. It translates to CASTRGSGYTF.

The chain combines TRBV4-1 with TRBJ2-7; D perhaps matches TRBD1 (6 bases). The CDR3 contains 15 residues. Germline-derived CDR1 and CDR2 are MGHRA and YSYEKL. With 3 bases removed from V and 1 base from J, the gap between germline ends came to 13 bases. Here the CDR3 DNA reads TGCGCCAGCAGCCAGTCTAGGGGGTCGTCCTACGAGCAGTACTTC. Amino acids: CASSQSRGSSYEQYF.

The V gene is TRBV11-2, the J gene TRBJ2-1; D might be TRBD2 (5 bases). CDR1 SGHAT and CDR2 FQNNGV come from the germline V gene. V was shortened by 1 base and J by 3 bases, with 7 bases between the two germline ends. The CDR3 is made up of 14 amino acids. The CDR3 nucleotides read TGTGCCAGCAGCTTAGCGGGAATCTACAATGAGCAGTTCTTC. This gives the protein CASSLAGIYNEQFF.

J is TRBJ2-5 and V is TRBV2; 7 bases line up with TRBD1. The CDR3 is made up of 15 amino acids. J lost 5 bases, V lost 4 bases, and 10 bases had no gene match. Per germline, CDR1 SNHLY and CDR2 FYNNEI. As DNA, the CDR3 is TGTGCCAGCAGTGGACAGGGTAGGGGATATGAGACCCAGTACTTC. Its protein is CASSGQGRGYETQYF.

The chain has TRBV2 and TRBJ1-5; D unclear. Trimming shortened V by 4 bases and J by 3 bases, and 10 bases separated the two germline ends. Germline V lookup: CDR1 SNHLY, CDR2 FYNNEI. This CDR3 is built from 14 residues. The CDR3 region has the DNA TGTGCCAGCAGTGGGGCGATTTACAATCAGCCCCAGCATTTT. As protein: CASSGAIYNQPQHF.

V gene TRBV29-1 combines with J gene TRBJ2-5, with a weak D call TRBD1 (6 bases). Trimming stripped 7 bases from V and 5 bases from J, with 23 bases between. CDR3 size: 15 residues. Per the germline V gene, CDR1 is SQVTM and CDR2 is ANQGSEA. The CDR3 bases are TGCAGCGCCTGGGGTCAGGGGTTGCGTTCGGAGACCCAGTACTTC. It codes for CSAWGQGLRSETQYF.

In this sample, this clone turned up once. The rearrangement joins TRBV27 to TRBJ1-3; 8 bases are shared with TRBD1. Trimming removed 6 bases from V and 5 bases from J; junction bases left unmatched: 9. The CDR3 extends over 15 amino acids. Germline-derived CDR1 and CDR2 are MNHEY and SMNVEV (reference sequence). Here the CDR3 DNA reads TGTGCCAGCAGCCCCCTCGGACAGGGCCGAAACACCATATATTTT. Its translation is CASSPLGQGRNTIYF.

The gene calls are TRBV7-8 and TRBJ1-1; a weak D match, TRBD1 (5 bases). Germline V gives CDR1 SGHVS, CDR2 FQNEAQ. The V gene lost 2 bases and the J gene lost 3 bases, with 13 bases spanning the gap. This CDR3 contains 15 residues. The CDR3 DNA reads TGTGCCAGCAGCTTACCACGGGGGGGAGACACTGAAGCTTTCTTT. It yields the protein CASSLPRGGDTEAFF.

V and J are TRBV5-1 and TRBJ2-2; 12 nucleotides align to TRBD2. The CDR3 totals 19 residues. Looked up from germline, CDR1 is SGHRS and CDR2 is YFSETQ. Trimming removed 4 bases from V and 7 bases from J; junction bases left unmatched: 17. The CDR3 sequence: CASSPRTDTSGGPYGELFF. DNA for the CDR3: TGCGCCAGCAGCCCAAGGACAGACACTAGCGGGGGGCCCTACGGGGAGCTGTTTTTT.

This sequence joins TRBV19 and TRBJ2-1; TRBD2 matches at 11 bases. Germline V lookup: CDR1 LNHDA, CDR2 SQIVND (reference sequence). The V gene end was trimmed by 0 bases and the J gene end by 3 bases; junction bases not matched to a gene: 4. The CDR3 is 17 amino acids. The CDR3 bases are TGTGCCAGTAGTATAGAACTAGCGGGGGCGATCTACAATGAGCAGTTCTTC. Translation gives CASSIELAGAIYNEQFF.

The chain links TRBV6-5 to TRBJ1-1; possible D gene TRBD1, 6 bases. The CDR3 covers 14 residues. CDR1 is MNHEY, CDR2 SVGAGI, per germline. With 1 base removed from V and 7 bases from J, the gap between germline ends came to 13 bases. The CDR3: CASSYLRGAGEAFF. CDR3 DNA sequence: TGTGCCAGCAGTTACTTGCGGGGGGCTGGTGAAGCTTTCTTT.

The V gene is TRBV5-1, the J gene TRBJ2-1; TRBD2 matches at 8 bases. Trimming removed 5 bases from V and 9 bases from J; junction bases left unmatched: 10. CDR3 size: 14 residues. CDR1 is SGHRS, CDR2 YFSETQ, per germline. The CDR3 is CASSTGGRVSEQFF. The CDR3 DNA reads TGCGCCAGCAGTACGGGGGGGCGCGTTAGTGAGCAGTTCTTC.

This CDR3 is CASRPGLARSYNEQFF. The CDR3 DNA is TGTGCCAGCAGACCCGGACTAGCGCGCTCCTACAATGAGCAGTTCTTC. The J gene is TRBJ2-1, the V gene TRBV27, with 9 bases identical to TRBD2. This CDR3 has 16 amino acids. Germline-derived CDR1 and CDR2 are MNHEY and SMNVEV (reference sequence). The trim removed 6 bases at V and 0 bases at J, leaving 6 bases unmatched.

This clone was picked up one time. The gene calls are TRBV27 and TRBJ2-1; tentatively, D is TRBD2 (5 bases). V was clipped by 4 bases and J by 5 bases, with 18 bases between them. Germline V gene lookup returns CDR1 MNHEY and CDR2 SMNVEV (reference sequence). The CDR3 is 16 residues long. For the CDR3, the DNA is TGTGCCAGCAGTTCCCCCTGGGGAGCGAGGAACAATGAGCAGTTCTTC. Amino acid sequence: CASSSPWGARNNEQFF.

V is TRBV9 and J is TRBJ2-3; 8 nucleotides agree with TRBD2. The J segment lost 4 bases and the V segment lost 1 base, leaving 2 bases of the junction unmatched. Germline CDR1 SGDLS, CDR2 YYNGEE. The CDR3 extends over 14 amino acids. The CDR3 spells CASSVRGGADTQYF. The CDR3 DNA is TGTGCCAGCAGCGTACGGGGGGGGGCAGATACGCAGTATTTT.

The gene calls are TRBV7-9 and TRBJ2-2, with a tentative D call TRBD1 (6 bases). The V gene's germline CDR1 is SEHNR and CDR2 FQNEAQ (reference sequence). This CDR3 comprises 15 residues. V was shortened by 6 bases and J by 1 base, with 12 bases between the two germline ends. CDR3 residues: CASRNRDKNTGELFF. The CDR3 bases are TGTGCCAGCAGAAACCGGGACAAGAACACCGGGGAGCTGTTTTTT.

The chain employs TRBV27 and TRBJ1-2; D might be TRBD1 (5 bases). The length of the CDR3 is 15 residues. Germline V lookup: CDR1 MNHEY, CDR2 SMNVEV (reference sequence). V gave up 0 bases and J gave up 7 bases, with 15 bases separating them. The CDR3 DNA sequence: TGTGCCAGCAGTTTATCAAAATATGACAGCCGTGGCTACACCTTC. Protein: CASSLSKYDSRGYTF.

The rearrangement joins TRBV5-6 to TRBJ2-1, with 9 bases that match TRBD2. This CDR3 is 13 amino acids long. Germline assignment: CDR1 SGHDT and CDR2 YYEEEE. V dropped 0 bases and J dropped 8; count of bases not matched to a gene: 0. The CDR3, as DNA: TGTGCCAGCAGCTTGGGCGGGGGGGATGAGCAGTTCTTC. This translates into CASSLGGGDEQFF.

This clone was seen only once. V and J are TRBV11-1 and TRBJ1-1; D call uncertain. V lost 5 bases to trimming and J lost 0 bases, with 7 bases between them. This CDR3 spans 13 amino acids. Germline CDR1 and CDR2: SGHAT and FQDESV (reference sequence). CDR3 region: CASSRVVNTEAFF. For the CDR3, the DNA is TGTGCCAGCAGCCGGGTAGTGAACACTGAAGCTTTCTTT. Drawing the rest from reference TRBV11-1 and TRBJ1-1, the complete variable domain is EAEVAQSPRYKITEKSQAVAFWCDPISGHATLYWYRQILGQGPELLVQFQDESVVDDSQLPKDRFSAERLKGVDSTLKIQPAELGDSAMYLCASSRVVNTEAFFGQGTRLTVV.

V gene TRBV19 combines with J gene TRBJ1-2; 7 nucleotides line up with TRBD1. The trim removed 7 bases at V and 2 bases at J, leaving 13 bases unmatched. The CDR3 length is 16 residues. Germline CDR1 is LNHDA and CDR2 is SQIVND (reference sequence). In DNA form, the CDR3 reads TGTGCCAGTACCGGCACCAGGGACAGTGTGAACTATGGCTACACCTTC. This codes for CASTGTRDSVNYGYTF.

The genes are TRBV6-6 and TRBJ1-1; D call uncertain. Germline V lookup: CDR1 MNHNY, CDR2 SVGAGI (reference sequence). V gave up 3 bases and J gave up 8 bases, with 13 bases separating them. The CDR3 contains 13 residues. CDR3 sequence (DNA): TGTGCCAGCAGTTATGATTCCGAGGTCGAAGCTTTCTTT. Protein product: CASSYDSEVEAFF.

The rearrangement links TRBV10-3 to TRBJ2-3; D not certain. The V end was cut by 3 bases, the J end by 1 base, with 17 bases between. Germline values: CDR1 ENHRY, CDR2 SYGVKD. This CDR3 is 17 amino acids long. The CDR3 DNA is TGTGCCATCAGTGATCTGTCTCTCGGAGAGGGCACAGATACGCAGTATTTT. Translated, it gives CAISDLSLGEGTDTQYF.

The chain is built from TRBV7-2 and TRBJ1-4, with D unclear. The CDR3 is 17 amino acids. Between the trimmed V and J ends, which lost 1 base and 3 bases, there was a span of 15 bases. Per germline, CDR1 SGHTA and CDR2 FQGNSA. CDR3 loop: CASSLGLTRLANEKLFF. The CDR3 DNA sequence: TGTGCCAGCAGCTTAGGGCTTACGCGACTCGCTAATGAAAAACTGTTTTTT.